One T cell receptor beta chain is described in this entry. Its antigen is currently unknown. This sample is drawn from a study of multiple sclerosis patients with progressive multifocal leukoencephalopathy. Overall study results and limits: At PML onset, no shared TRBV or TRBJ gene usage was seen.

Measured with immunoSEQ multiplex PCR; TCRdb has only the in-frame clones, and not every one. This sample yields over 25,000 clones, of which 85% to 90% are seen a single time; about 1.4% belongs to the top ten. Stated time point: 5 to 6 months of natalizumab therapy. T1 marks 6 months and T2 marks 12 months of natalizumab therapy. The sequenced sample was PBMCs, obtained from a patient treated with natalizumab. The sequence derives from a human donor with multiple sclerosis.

CDR3 in amino acids: CASTPLAGGFYEQYF. Here the CDR3 DNA reads TGTGCCAGCACCCCCCTAGCGGGAGGTTTCTACGAGCAGTACTTC. J is TRBJ2-7 and V is TRBV7-6; 11 bases map to TRBD2. CDR3 length: 15 amino acids. V shed 7 bases and J 3 bases; nucleotides not matched to a gene: 8. Germline V gene data show CDR1 as SGHVS and CDR2 as FNYEAQ.